A selection of T cell receptor beta chains follows, all from one sample in a study of blood T cell repertoires in COVID-19. TCRdb keeps only in-frame clones here, not all; method: immunoSEQ multiplex PCR. Seen here are around 140,000 clones, less than 85% observed once, and the top ten hold about 18%. The sequencing input was peripheral blood. These receptors all stem from an elderly woman with acute or convalescent COVID-19. CDR3s include the opening cysteine and the closing phenylalanine or tryptophan.

V gene: TRBV27; J gene: TRBJ1-2; CDR3 protein: CASSGMGAAAGGYTF
V gene: TRBV7-9; J gene: TRBJ1-1; CDR3 protein: CASTFPQTNTEAFF
V gene: TRBV5-1; J gene: TRBJ2-3; CDR3 protein: CASSYGQYTDTQYF
V gene: TRBV5-1; J gene: TRBJ2-5; CDR3 protein: CASSLQGQETQYF
V gene: TRBV6-5; J gene: TRBJ2-7; CDR3 protein: CASSYNAGGREQYF
V gene: TRBV11-2; J gene: TRBJ1-6; CDR3 protein: CASSPRERGAYSPLHF
V gene: TRBV6-2/TRBV6-3; J gene: TRBJ1-2; CDR3 protein: CASSYSEGARGYTF
V gene: TRBV7-9; J gene: TRBJ2-5; CDR3 protein: CASRLAGEETQYF
V gene: TRBV5-1; J gene: TRBJ1-4; CDR3 protein: CASSVDRSNEKLFF
V gene: TRBV15; J gene: TRBJ1-2; CDR3 protein: CATSRAQGYGYTF
V gene: TRBV5-1; J gene: TRBJ2-3; CDR3 protein: CASSSEAGTDTQYF
V gene: TRBV11-3; J gene: TRBJ1-1; CDR3 protein: CASSPGGGQNTEAFF
V gene: TRBV2; J gene: TRBJ2-7; CDR3 protein: CASSWTGVPYEQYF
V gene: TRBV18; J gene: TRBJ2-2; CDR3 protein: CASGTGTDTGELFF
V gene: TRBV5-1; J gene: TRBJ2-7; CDR3 protein: CASSSRTSGRANSYEQYF
V gene: TRBV19; J gene: TRBJ2-5; CDR3 protein: CASSYRGEKETQYF
V gene: TRBV7-2; J gene: TRBJ1-2; CDR3 protein: CASSLALANYGYTF
V gene: TRBV9; J gene: TRBJ2-1; CDR3 protein: CASSLVEGNNEQFF
V gene: TRBV2; J gene: TRBJ2-7; CDR3 protein: CASRRDGQPSYEQYF
V gene: TRBV11-3; J gene: TRBJ2-3; CDR3 protein: CASSLEVASGRPPRTDTQYF
V gene: TRBV29-1; J gene: TRBJ1-1; CDR3 protein: CSVSRGEAFF
V gene: TRBV27; J gene: TRBJ1-1; CDR3 protein: CASSLSGVSRTEAFF
V gene: TRBV4-3; J gene: TRBJ2-3; CDR3 protein: CASSRGTATTDTQYF
V gene: TRBV7-9; J gene: TRBJ2-1; CDR3 protein: CASTTSGKDNEQFF
V gene: TRBV6-5; J gene: TRBJ2-1; CDR3 protein: CASRKLAEGEQFF
V gene: TRBV5-1; J gene: TRBJ1-6; CDR3 protein: CASSFTGDSPLHF
V gene: TRBV5-1; J gene: TRBJ1-2; CDR3 protein: CASSSGSSGAGYGYTF
V gene: TRBV18; J gene: TRBJ1-5; CDR3 protein: CASSRAPGQIAYSNQPQHF
V gene: TRBV10-2; J gene: TRBJ2-7; CDR3 protein: CASSQGQLTSYEQYF
V gene: TRBV6-5; J gene: TRBJ1-2; CDR3 protein: CASSSTGVTVYTF
V gene: TRBV19; J gene: TRBJ1-5; CDR3 protein: CASSIVGQPNQPQHF
V gene: TRBV4-3; J gene: TRBJ2-7; CDR3 protein: CASSQDATGGEQYF
V gene: TRBV29-1; J gene: TRBJ1-2; CDR3 protein: CSATGQSNYGYTF
V gene: TRBV2; J gene: TRBJ1-2; CDR3 protein: CASSETGIGYTF
V gene: TRBV10-3; J gene: TRBJ2-3; CDR3 protein: CAISHSGTITDTQYF
V gene: TRBV2; J gene: TRBJ1-1; CDR3 protein: CASNRYNTEAFF
V gene: TRBV18; J gene: TRBJ2-2; CDR3 protein: CASSPSGGPNTGELFF
V gene: TRBV25-1; J gene: TRBJ1-1; CDR3 protein: CASSSQGRTEAFF
V gene: TRBV6-1; J gene: TRBJ2-7; CDR3 protein: CASSEWTSGSYEQYF
V gene: TRBV6-5; J gene: TRBJ2-1; CDR3 protein: CASIVGTGPYNEQFF
V gene: TRBV6-5; J gene: TRBJ2-2; CDR3 protein: CASSTTGATGELFF
V gene: TRBV27; J gene: TRBJ2-1; CDR3 protein: CASSSRLPGQGAKADEQFF